This T cell receptor beta chain was recovered during a study of shared clonotypes between healthy human individuals. Study at large: With ages of 18 to 49, the donors were two women and a few men. The plates for each donor numbered three CD4 naive, three CD4 memory, two CD8 naive and one CD8 memory.

The germline V gene has CDR1 SGHRS and CDR2 YFSETQ. CDR3 length: 14 amino acids. Trimming took 7 bases from V and 4 from J; bases not matched to a gene: 5. It was about 180 ng DNA, 28,000 or so T cell genomes, that sorted-subset replicate PCRs used. Profiling relied on immunoSEQ multiplex PCR, and the TCRdb table lists in-frame clones only, not all of them. In the table there are roughly 1,500,000 clones, about 98.5% of which are singletons. The source of this sequence is a man aged 25 to 45 in good health. The sample consisted of naive CD4+ T cells sorted from blood. Regarding subset: CD45RA+ positively selected. This chain connects TRBV5-1 to TRBJ2-1; 10 bases agree with TRBD2. Written as DNA, the CDR3 is TGCGCCAGCCGAGGACTAGCGGTGTACAATGAGCAGTTCTTC. Amino acids: CASRGLAVYNEQFF.